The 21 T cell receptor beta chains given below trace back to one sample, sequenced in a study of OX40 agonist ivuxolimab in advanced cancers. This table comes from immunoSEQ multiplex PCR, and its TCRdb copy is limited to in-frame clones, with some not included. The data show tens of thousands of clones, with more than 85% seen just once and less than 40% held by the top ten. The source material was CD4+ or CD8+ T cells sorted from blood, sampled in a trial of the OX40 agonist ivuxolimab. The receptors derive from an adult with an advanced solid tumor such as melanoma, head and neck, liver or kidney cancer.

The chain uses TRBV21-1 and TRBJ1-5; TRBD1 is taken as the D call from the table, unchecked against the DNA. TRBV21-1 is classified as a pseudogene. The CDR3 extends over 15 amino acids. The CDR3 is CASSEDRRSNQPQHF. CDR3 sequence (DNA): TGTGCCAGCAGCGAGGACAGGCGTAGCAATCAGCCCCAGCATTTT.

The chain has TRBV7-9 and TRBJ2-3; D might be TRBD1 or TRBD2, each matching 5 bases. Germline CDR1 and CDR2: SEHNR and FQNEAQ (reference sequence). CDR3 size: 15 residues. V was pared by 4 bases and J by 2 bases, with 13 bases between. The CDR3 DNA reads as TGTGCCAGCAGCTGGGGGTTTTCTAACACAGATACGCAGTATTTT. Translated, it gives CASSWGFSNTDTQYF.

In DNA form, the CDR3 reads TGTGCCGGTGCGACAGGGGGCCGGACTAGAGCGTACGAGCAGTACTTC. Translating it yields CAGATGGRTRAYEQYF. The chain joins TRBV2 to TRBJ2-7; 10 bases are shared with TRBD1. Germline assignment: CDR1 SNHLY and CDR2 FYNNEI. V gave up 11 bases and J gave up 4 bases; unmatched junction bases: 17. The CDR3 sequence is 16 residues long.

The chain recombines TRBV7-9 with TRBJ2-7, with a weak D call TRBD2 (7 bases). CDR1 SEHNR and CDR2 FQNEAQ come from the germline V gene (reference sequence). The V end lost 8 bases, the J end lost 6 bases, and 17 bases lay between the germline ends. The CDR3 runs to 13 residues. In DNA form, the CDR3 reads TGTGCCAGCTCAGGGGCGGGAGCGACCGAGCAGTACTTC. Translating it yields CASSGAGATEQYF.

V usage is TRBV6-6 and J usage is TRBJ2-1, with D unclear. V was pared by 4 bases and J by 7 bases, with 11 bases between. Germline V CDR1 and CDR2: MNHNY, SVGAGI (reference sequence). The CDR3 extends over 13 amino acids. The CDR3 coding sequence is TGTGCCAGCAGTTTCTTTTTGCGGAATGAGCAGTTCTTC. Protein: CASSFFLRNEQFF.

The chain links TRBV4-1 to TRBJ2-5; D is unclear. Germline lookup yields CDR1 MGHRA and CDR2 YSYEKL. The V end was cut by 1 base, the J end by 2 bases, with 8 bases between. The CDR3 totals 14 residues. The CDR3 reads CASSQVIGQETQYF. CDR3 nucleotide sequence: TGCGCCAGCAGCCAAGTCATCGGTCAAGAGACCCAGTACTTC.

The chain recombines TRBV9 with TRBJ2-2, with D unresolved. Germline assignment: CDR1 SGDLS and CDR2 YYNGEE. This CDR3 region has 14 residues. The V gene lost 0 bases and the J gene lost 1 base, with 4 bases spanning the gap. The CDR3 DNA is TGTGCCAGCAGCGTAGCTGGGAACACCGGGGAGCTGTTTTTT. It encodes CASSVAGNTGELFF.

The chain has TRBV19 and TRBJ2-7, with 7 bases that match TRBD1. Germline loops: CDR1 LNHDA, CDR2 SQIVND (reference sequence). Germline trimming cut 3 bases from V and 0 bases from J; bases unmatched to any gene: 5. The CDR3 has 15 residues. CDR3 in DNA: TGTGCCAGTAGTATTGGGCAGGGGGTCTCCTACGAGCAGTACTTC. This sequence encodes CASSIGQGVSYEQYF.

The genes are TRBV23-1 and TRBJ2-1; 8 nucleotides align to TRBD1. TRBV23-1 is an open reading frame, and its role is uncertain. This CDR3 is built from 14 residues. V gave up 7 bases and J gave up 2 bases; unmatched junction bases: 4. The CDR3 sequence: CASIRDRPYNEQFF. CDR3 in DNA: TGCGCCAGCATCCGGGACAGGCCCTACAATGAGCAGTTCTTC.

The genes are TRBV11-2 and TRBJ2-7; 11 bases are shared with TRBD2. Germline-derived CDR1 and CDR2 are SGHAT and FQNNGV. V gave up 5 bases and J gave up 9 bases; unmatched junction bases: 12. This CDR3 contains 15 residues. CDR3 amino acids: CASSQLAGAALGQYF. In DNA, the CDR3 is TGTGCCAGCAGCCAACTAGCGGGAGCTGCTCTCGGGCAGTACTTC.

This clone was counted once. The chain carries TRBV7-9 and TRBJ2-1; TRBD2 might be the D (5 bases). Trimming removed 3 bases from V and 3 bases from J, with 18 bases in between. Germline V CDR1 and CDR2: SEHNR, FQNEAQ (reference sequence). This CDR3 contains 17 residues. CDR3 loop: CASSLFKEGGVYNEQFF. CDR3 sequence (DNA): TGTGCCAGCAGCTTGTTCAAAGAGGGTGGAGTCTACAATGAGCAGTTCTTC.

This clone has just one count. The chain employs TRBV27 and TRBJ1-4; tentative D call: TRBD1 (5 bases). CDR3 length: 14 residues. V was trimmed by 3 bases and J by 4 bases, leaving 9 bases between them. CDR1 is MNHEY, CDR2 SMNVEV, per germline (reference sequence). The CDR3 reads CASSLSGFNEKLFF. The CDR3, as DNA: TGTGCCAGCAGTTTGTCAGGGTTTAATGAAAAACTGTTTTTT.

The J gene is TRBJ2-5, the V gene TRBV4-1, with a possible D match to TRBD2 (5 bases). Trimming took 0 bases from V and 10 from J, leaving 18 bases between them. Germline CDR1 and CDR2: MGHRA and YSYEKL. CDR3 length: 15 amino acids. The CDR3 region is CASSQEWRTADDQYF. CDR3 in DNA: TGCGCCAGCAGCCAAGAATGGAGGACGGCGGATGACCAGTACTTC.

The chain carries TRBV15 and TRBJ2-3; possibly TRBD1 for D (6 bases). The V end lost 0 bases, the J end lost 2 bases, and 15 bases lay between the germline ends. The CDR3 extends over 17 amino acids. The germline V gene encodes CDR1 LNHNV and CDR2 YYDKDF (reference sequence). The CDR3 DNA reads TGTGCCACCAGCAGAGATCCCCCCCAGGGGAACACAGATACGCAGTATTTT. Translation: CATSRDPPQGNTDTQYF. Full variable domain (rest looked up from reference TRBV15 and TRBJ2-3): DAMVIQNPRYQVTQFGKPVTLSCSQTLNHNVMYWYQQKSSQAPKLLFHYYDKDFNNEADTPDNFQSRRPNTSFCFLDIRSPGLGDTAMYLCATSRDPPQGNTDTQYFGPGTRLTVL.

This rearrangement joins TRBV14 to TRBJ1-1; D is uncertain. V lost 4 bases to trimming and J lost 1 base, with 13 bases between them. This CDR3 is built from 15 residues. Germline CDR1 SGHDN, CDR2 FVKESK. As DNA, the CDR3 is TGTGCCAGCAGCCCGATGGCAATAACGAACACTGAAGCTTTCTTT. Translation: CASSPMAITNTEAFF.

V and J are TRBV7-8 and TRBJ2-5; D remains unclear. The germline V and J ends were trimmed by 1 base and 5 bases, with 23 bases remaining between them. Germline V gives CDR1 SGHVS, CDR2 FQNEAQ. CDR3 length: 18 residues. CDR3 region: CASSLGITPRSTRETQYF. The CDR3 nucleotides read TGTGCCAGCAGCTTAGGGATAACCCCCCGATCGACCCGGGAGACCCAGTACTTC.

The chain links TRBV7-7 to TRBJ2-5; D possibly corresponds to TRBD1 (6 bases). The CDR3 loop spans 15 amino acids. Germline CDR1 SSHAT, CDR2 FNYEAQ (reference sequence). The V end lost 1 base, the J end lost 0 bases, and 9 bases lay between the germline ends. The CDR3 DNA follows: TGTGCCAGCAGCTTAGACAACAGGGACCAAGAGACCCAGTACTTC. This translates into CASSLDNRDQETQYF.

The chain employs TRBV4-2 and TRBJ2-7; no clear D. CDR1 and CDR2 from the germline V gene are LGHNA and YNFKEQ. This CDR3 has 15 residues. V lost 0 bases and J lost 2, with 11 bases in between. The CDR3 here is CASSQEALETYEQYF. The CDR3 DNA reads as TGTGCCAGCAGCCAAGAAGCTCTCGAGACCTACGAGCAGTACTTC.

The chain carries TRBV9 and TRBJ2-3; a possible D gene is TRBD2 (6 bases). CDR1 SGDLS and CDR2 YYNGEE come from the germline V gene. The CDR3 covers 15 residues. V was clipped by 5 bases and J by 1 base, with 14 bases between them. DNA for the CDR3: TGTGCCAGCAGGGGACCCGGGGAGGGCACAGATACGCAGTATTTT. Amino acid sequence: CASRGPGEGTDTQYF.

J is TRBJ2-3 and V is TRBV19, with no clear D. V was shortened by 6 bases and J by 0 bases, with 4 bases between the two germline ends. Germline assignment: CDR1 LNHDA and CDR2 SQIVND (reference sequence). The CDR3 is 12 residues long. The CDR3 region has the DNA TGTGCCAGTAGCGCCAGCACAGATACGCAGTATTTT. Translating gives CASSASTDTQYF.

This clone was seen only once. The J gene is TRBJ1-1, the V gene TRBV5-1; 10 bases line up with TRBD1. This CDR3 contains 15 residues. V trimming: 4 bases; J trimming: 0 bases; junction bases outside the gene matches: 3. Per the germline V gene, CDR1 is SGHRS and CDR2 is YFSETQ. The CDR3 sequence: CASSPGQGLNTEAFF. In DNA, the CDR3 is TGCGCCAGCAGCCCGGGACAGGGGTTGAACACTGAAGCTTTCTTT.